This TCR beta chain was found in a study of blood T cell repertoires in COVID-19. Germline CDR1 is SEHNR and CDR2 is FQNEAQ (reference sequence). This CDR3 contains 13 residues. Using immunoSEQ multiplex PCR, the repertoire was profiled, and TCRdb retains in-frame clones only, with some absent. The data hold 200,000 to 250,000 clones, with 88% observed a single time. Comment on this clone: The germline gene is not matched at one end of the junction; a read error may be the cause.

This receptor was taken from a man aged 18 to 35 with active or convalescent COVID-19. The specimen sequenced was peripheral blood. J is TRBJ2-3 and V is TRBV7-9, with 11 bases aligning to TRBD2. The CDR3 nucleotides read TGTGCCAGCAGCCTAGCGGGGGGTGATACGCAGTATTTT. Translated, it gives CASSLAGGDTQYF.